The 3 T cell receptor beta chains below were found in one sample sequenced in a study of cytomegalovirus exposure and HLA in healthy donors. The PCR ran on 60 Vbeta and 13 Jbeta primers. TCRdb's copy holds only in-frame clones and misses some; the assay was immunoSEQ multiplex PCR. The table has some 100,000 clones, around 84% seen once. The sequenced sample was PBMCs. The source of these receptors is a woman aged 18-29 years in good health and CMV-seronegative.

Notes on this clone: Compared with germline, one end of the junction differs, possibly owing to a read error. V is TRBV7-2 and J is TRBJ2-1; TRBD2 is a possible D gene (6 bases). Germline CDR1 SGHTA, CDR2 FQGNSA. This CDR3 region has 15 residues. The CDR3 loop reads CASSLAQRGLPEQFF. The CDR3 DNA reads TGTGCCAGCAGCCTAGCCCAACGGGGACTGCCGGAGCAGTTCTTC.

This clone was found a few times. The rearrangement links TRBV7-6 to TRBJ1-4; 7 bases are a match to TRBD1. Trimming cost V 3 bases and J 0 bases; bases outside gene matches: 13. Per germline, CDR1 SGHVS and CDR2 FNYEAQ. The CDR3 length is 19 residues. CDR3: CASSFDRERGKTTNEKLFF. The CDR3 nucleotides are TGTGCCAGCAGCTTCGACAGGGAAAGGGGAAAGACAACTAATGAAAAACTGTTTTTT.

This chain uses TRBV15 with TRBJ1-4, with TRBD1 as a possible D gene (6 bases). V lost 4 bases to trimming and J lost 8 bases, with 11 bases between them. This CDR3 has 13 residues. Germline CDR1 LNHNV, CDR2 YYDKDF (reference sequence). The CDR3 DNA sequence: TGTGCCACCAGCAAGGGGGTTAGGGAAAAACTGTTTTTT. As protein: CATSKGVREKLFF.